This section outlines one T cell receptor beta chain sequence together with its context. These data originate in a study of blood T cells in healthy people across ages. Study summary: Per two T cells, about one barcoded beta molecule was captured through template switching.

Drawn from each donor were roughly 9.4 milliliters of peripheral blood. The use of a sample-barcoded 5' primer and a J-beta primer mix characterized a second PCR of about 6 to 11 cycles. Each TCR beta cDNA got a 12-nucleotide random molecular identifier. Each sample yielded at least 2.5 million CDR3-containing paired-end reads. TCRdb re-analysed the 5' RACE reads in MiXCR, keeping a single row per CDR3 protein. The profile shows 1.4 million or so distinct CDR3 sequences, approximately 43% of them singletons. The CDR3 is made up of 14 amino acids. CDR1 and CDR2 (germline): SEHNR, FQNEAQ (reference sequence). V lost 0 bases, J lost 6 bases, and 6 bases lay in between.

The chain carries TRBV7-9 and TRBJ1-6; TRBD1 is a possible D gene (5 bases). This receptor was identified in a woman aged 18-29 years in good health. The sequenced sample was blood. The CDR3 here is CASSLAGVNSPLHF. CDR3 DNA: TGTGCCAGCAGCTTAGCGGGGGTTAATTCACCCCTCCACTTT. The whole variable domain, remainder taken from reference TRBV7-9 and TRBJ1-6, is DTGVSQNPRHKITKRGQNVTFRCDPISEHNRLYWYRQTLGQGPEFLTYFQNEAQLEKSRLLSDRFSAERPKGSFSTLEIQRTEQGDSAMYLCASSLAGVNSPLHFGNGTRLTVT.